The sequence of this T cell receptor beta chain was determined in a study of technical replicates of blood from several donors. CDR1 is SGHRS and CDR2 is YFSETQ in the germline V gene. Trimming cost V 4 bases and J 2 bases; bases outside gene matches: 5. The CDR3 runs to 14 residues. TCRdb's table, derived via immunoSEQ multiplex PCR, lists solely in-frame clones and lacks some. The sample shows 79,000 or so clones, roughly 91% of them seen only once. Sequenced input: T cells isolated from PBMCs. The TCR originated in a human donor in good health. The V call is TRBV5-1, the J call TRBJ2-7, with TRBD2 identical over 8 bases. The CDR3 protein is CASSPERGTYEQYF. The CDR3 nucleotides are TGCGCCAGCAGCCCGGAGCGGGGGACCTACGAGCAGTACTTC.